This TCR beta chain was identified during a study of PD-L1 blockade in urothelial cancer. Study-level background: When patients started atezolizumab in the mid-2010s, it was given at 1,200 mg intravenously every 3 weeks. Males with bladder-origin urothelial cancer made up about 90% of the roughly 29 patients.

In its sample, this clone was seen a few times. Its matching antigen is unknown. General study points: Tumor-infiltrating T lymphocytes were more abundant in patients with durable benefit.

The V end was cut by 1 base, the J end by 2 bases, with 7 bases between. This CDR3 is 14 amino acids long. Germline V gene lookup returns CDR1 SGHRS and CDR2 YFSETQ. The method was immunoSEQ multiplex PCR; TCRdb's version includes in-frame clones alone and lacks a portion of them. The sample yields just over 35,000 clones, around 34% seen once. The clonotype comes from a man in his sixties with urothelial cancer. The chain combines TRBV5-1 with TRBJ1-3; TRBD1 might be the D (5 bases). The source material was tumor tissue, sampled before atezolizumab (anti-PD-L1) treatment. The CDR3, as DNA: TGCGCCAGCAGCTTGACAGGCACTGGAAACACCATATATTTT. It is translated as CASSLTGTGNTIYF.